A single sample is the source of the 29 T cell receptor beta chains below, sequenced in a study of blood T cell repertoires in COVID-19. Sequencing used immunoSEQ multiplex PCR; TCRdb keeps in-frame clones, though not all of them. The data hold around 220,000 clones, with around nine tenths observed a single time. Sample: peripheral blood. These receptors all stem from a woman aged 40 to 50 who had recovered from COVID-19.

The table lists this clone with a count of one. The gene calls are TRBV13 and TRBJ2-7, with D possibly being TRBD2 (6 bases). With 2 bases removed from V and 5 bases from J, the gap between germline ends came to 16 bases. The CDR3 extends over 15 amino acids. The germline V gene encodes CDR1 PRHDT and CDR2 FYEKMQ (reference sequence). DNA for the CDR3: TGTGCCAGCAGCTTAAACGACTGGGGGGACCACGAGCAGTACTTC. Its translation is CASSLNDWGDHEQYF.

V usage is TRBV19 and J usage is TRBJ1-2, with D perhaps matching TRBD1 (5 bases). The length of the CDR3 is 19 residues. CDR1 and CDR2 (germline): LNHDA, SQIVND (reference sequence). V was shortened by 2 bases and J by 0 bases, with 22 bases between the two germline ends. The CDR3 protein is CASSIIGADFQTPNYGYTF. In DNA, the CDR3 is TGTGCCAGTAGTATAATTGGGGCCGACTTCCAGACCCCTAACTATGGCTACACCTTC.

The chain carries TRBV7-2 and TRBJ2-1; 15 positions match TRBD2. V lost 5 bases and J lost 4; bases outside the gene matches: 9. CDR1 is SGHTA, CDR2 FQGNSA, per germline. CDR3 size: 18 residues. CDR3 sequence reads: CASSVGLAGGVRYNEQFF. The CDR3, as DNA: TGTGCCAGCAGCGTAGGACTAGCGGGAGGGGTAAGGTACAATGAGCAGTTCTTC.

V gene TRBV5-5 combines with J gene TRBJ2-5, with D possibly matching TRBD2 (7 bases). CDR3 size: 18 residues. Germline-derived CDR1 and CDR2 are SGHKS and YYEKEE (reference sequence). Trimming took off 2 bases at V and 1 base at J, with 21 bases between the two ends. The CDR3 DNA reads TGTGCCAGCAGCTTCCAGGGGCGGAGCGGGGCAGGCCAAGAGACCCAGTACTTC. Amino acids: CASSFQGRSGAGQETQYF. The complete variable domain, with remaining parts taken from reference TRBV5-5 and TRBJ2-5, reads DAGVTQSPTHLIKTRGQQVTLRCSPISGHKSVSWYQQVLGQGPQFIFQYYEKEERGRGNFPDRFSARQFPNYSSELNVNALLLGDSALYLCASSFQGRSGAGQETQYFGPGTRLLVL.

The chain is built from TRBV6-4 and TRBJ2-1; D gene uncertain. Germline values: CDR1 MRHNA, CDR2 SNTAGT. This CDR3 comprises 13 residues. V lost 2 bases and J lost 8, with 10 bases in between. The CDR3 sequence is CASSDTFSDEQFF. Written as DNA, the CDR3 is TGTGCCAGCAGTGACACGTTTTCAGATGAGCAGTTCTTC.

The chain has TRBV6-5 and TRBJ1-6, with 7 bases lining up with TRBD1. The V gene end was trimmed by 6 bases and the J gene end by 7 bases; junction bases not matched to a gene: 6. The CDR3 is made up of 14 amino acids. The germline V gene encodes CDR1 MNHEY and CDR2 SVGAGI. CDR3 sequence (DNA): TGTGCCAGCAGCCGGACAGGCTGGAATTCACCCCTCCACTTT. This encodes CASSRTGWNSPLHF.

This clone was seen once. The chain employs TRBV15 and TRBJ2-7; D unresolved. Per germline, CDR1 LNHNV and CDR2 YYDKDF (reference sequence). The CDR3 sequence is 13 residues long. Trimming took off 0 bases at V and 4 bases at J, with 7 bases between the two ends. The CDR3 reads CATSRDNPYEQYF. The CDR3 region has the DNA TGTGCCACCAGCAGAGATAATCCTTACGAGCAGTACTTC.

The chain links TRBV18 to TRBJ2-1, with 9 nucleotides matching TRBD2. V gave up 3 bases and J gave up 7 bases; unmatched junction bases: 10. The CDR3 covers 16 residues. Germline CDR1 reads KGHSH; CDR2 reads LQKENI. The CDR3 protein is CASSPRLAEGRNEQFF. The CDR3 region has the DNA TGTGCCAGCTCACCCAGACTAGCGGAGGGGCGGAATGAGCAGTTCTTC.

The chain couples TRBV7-9 to TRBJ1-4, with 8 positions matching TRBD1. The germline gives CDR1 SEHNR, CDR2 FQNEAQ (reference sequence). This CDR3 has 13 amino acids. V lost 8 bases and J lost 3; bases outside the gene matches: 2. The CDR3 region is CASQGAANEKLFF. Here the CDR3 DNA reads TGTGCCAGCCAGGGGGCTGCTAATGAAAAACTGTTTTTT.

This clone occurred once. The chain has TRBV27 and TRBJ2-5, with 7 bases matching TRBD2. The CDR3 is 14 amino acids. Trimming took 6 bases from V and 2 from J; bases not matched to a gene: 6. CDR1 and CDR2 (germline): MNHEY, SMNVEV (reference sequence). CDR3 in DNA: TGTGCCAGCAGAAAAAAAGCGGGACAAGAGACCCAGTACTTC. Protein sequence: CASRKKAGQETQYF.

This clone was picked up a small number of times. V is TRBV28 and J is TRBJ1-1; TRBD1 aligns across 8 bases. The trim removed 3 bases at V and 7 bases at J, leaving 4 bases unmatched. The CDR3 has 13 residues. CDR1 and CDR2 from the germline V gene are MDHEN and SYDVKM. In DNA, the CDR3 is TGTGCCAGCAGTTTCGGACAGGGCAGTGAAGCTTTCTTT. It encodes CASSFGQGSEAFF.

This clone came up a few times. The V call is TRBV6-2 or TRBV6-3, the J call TRBJ2-1; weak D call: TRBD2 (6 bases). CDR1 is MNHEY, CDR2 SVGEGT, per germline. V lost 1 base to trimming and J lost 0 bases, with 10 bases between them. This CDR3 is built from 16 residues. In nucleotides, the CDR3 is TGTGCCAGCAGTTACTTAACCGGGGGCTCCTACAATGAGCAGTTCTTC. Residues: CASSYLTGGSYNEQFF.

J is TRBJ1-1 and V is TRBV19, with 10 bases fitting TRBD1. The CDR3 has 15 amino acids. In germline, CDR1 is LNHDA, CDR2 SQIVND (reference sequence). The V gene end was trimmed by 7 bases and the J gene end by 0 bases; junction bases not matched to a gene: 5. The CDR3: CASNPTGGLNTEAFF. DNA of the CDR3: TGTGCCAGTAATCCGACAGGGGGCTTGAACACTGAAGCTTTCTTT.

The gene calls are TRBV2 and TRBJ2-5; 9 bases agree with TRBD2. Trimming cost V 6 bases and J 3 bases; bases outside gene matches: 8. Germline V gives CDR1 SNHLY, CDR2 FYNNEI. The CDR3 is 15 amino acids. CDR3 sequence: CASSGPGLAKETQYF. Written as DNA, the CDR3 is TGTGCCAGCAGCGGACCGGGACTAGCTAAAGAGACCCAGTACTTC.

This clone was recorded once. The rearrangement joins TRBV11-2 to TRBJ2-1; 7 nucleotides agree with TRBD1. The CDR3 runs 14 residues. Germline CDR1 reads SGHAT; CDR2 reads FQNNGV. V was clipped by 1 base and J by 12 bases; unmatched bases: 9. CDR3: CASSLGNRGVVQFF. The CDR3 DNA reads as TGTGCCAGCAGCTTAGGCAACAGGGGCGTCGTGCAGTTCTTC.

The rearrangement uses TRBV2 and TRBJ2-7; D is possibly TRBD2 (5 bases). This CDR3 spans 16 amino acids. The germline V and J ends were trimmed by 1 base and 0 bases, with 13 bases remaining between them. CDR1 is SNHLY and CDR2 is FYNNEI in the germline V gene. The CDR3 DNA reads as TGTGCCAGCAGTGAAGGCTGGATTAGCGTCTCCTACGAGCAGTACTTC. Protein product: CASSEGWISVSYEQYF.

With regard to this clone: One end of the junction does not line up with germline, which may come from a read error. V is TRBV18 and J is TRBJ2-7; TRBD2 might be the D (6 bases). This CDR3 has 14 amino acids. CDR1 KGHSH and CDR2 LQKENI come from the germline V gene. The CDR3 spells CASTPQGGAYEQYF. The DNA of the CDR3 is TGTGCCAGCACACCCCAGGGAGGAGCCTACGAGCAGTACTTC.

The chain joins TRBV11-3 to TRBJ2-3; 7 bases align to TRBD2. This CDR3 has 13 residues. Unmatched junction bases numbered 3, after V lost 1 base and J lost 8 bases. From germline, CDR1 is SGHNT and CDR2 YENEEA. The DNA of the CDR3 is TGTGCCAGCAGCTTAGGGGCGGGAGTTACGCAGTATTTT. It specifies CASSLGAGVTQYF.

The chain links TRBV7-9 to TRBJ2-1; 8 nucleotides line up with TRBD2. V gave up 4 bases and J gave up 4 bases; unmatched junction bases: 9. Per the germline V gene, CDR1 is SEHNR and CDR2 is FQNEAQ (reference sequence). CDR3 length: 16 residues. CDR3 loop: CASSSGGGGPYNEQFF. The CDR3 DNA reads as TGTGCCAGCAGCTCCGGGGGGGGCGGACCTTACAATGAGCAGTTCTTC.

The chain is built from TRBV5-1 and TRBJ2-3; 7 positions match TRBD1. The germline V gene has CDR1 SGHRS and CDR2 YFSETQ. V was pared by 3 bases and J by 2 bases, with 6 bases of the junction left unmatched. The CDR3 contains 15 residues. CDR3 nucleotide sequence: TGCGCCAGCAGCTACGACAGGGCCCACACAGATACGCAGTATTTT. Translating it yields CASSYDRAHTDTQYF.

The DNA for the CDR3 is TGTGCCAGCAGCAAGGGACTAGCGGGAGGAAGAATAGCAGATACGCAGTATTTT. Its protein is CASSKGLAGGRIADTQYF. The chain is built from TRBV6-2 or TRBV6-3 and TRBJ2-3; 15 bases map to TRBD2. V lost 6 bases, J lost 4 bases, and 11 bases stayed unmatched. CDR3 size: 18 residues. Germline V gene data show CDR1 as MNHEY and CDR2 as SVGEGT.

The genes are TRBV6-1 and TRBJ2-7; 8 bases line up with TRBD2. The CDR3 is 16 residues long. Per the germline V gene, CDR1 is MNHNS and CDR2 is SASEGT. V gave up 8 bases and J gave up 0 bases; unmatched junction bases: 12. CDR3 nucleotides: TGTGCCAGCCGCGAAGAGACCGGGACTAGCTCCTACGAGCAGTACTTC. Translation gives CASREETGTSSYEQYF.

The rearrangement links TRBV12-5 to TRBJ2-1, with 16 bases lining up with TRBD2. V dropped 2 bases and J dropped 0; count of bases not matched to a gene: 13. There are 22 residues in the CDR3. CDR1 and CDR2 (germline): LGHNT, FRNRAP. Here the CDR3 DNA reads TGTGCTAGTGGTTTGATCCCCCTTCCGGGACTAGCGGGAGGGCCCTCCTACAATGAGCAGTTCTTC. It encodes CASGLIPLPGLAGGPSYNEQFF.

The V call is TRBV19, the J call TRBJ2-6, with TRBD1 matching over 10 bases. The V gene's germline CDR1 is LNHDA and CDR2 SQIVND (reference sequence). V trimming: 6 bases; J trimming: 4 bases; junction bases outside the gene matches: 9. The CDR3 length is 17 residues. Written as DNA, the CDR3 is TGTGCCAGTAGCCCGACAGGGGGCGCGAGAGGGGCCAACGTCCTGACTTTC. Translation: CASSPTGGARGANVLTF.

The count of this clone is one. The chain combines TRBV19 with TRBJ2-3; the D gene is possibly TRBD1 (5 bases). The CDR3 length is 16 residues. CDR1 and CDR2 (germline): LNHDA, SQIVND (reference sequence). Trimming took 1 base from V and 4 from J, leaving 15 bases between them. DNA for the CDR3: TGTGCCAGTAGTATAGGGGGCTTGATGGGGCCAGATACGCAGTATTTT. This codes for CASSIGGLMGPDTQYF.

The CDR3 sequence is CASSQDQNLAGLETQYF. The CDR3 nucleotides are TGTGCCAGCAGCCAAGATCAAAATCTAGCGGGGTTAGAGACCCAGTACTTC. The chain recombines TRBV3-1 (or the pseudogene TRBV3-2) with TRBJ2-5; 9 nucleotides align to TRBD2. With 0 bases clipped from V and 4 bases from J, the junction kept 9 bases outside the gene matches. CDR3 length: 17 amino acids. The germline gives CDR1 LGHDT, CDR2 YNNKEL (reference sequence).

The chain has TRBV7-2 and TRBJ1-5; a weak D match, TRBD1 (6 bases). V lost 1 base, J lost 3 bases, and 10 bases lay in between. CDR3 length: 15 amino acids. Germline-derived CDR1 and CDR2 are SGHTA and FQGNSA. CDR3 amino acids: CASSLVRTDNQPQHF. The CDR3 region has the DNA TGTGCCAGCAGCTTAGTCCGGACAGACAATCAGCCCCAGCATTTT.

J is TRBJ1-2 and V is TRBV9; the match to TRBD1 covers 8 bases. Germline loops: CDR1 SGDLS, CDR2 YYNGEE. With 3 bases clipped from V and 4 bases from J, the junction kept 8 bases outside the gene matches. This CDR3 region has 15 residues. Here the CDR3 DNA reads TGTGCCAGCAGCGCACGCAGGGGGCCTGGCTATGGCTACACCTTC. This translates into CASSARRGPGYGYTF. Variable domain in full (rest from reference TRBV9 and TRBJ1-2): DSGVTQTPKHLITATGQRVTLRCSPRSGDLSVYWYQQSLDQGLQFLIQYYNGEERAKGNILERFSAQQFPDLHSELNLSSLELGDSALYFCASSARRGPGYGYTFGSGTRLTVV.

The chain employs TRBV29-1 and TRBJ2-7; D perhaps matches TRBD1 (6 bases). The CDR3 has 12 residues. Germline assignment: CDR1 SQVTM and CDR2 ANQGSEA. Trimming left V 7 bases short and J 2 bases short, with 12 bases between. CDR3 sequence reads: CSAAGTTYEQYF. In nucleotides, the CDR3 is TGCAGCGCCGCCGGGACAACCTACGAGCAGTACTTC.